A single sample is the source of the 8 T cell receptor beta chains below, sequenced in a study of Ad26.COV2.S vaccination and SARS-CoV-2 variants. This table comes from immunoSEQ multiplex PCR, and its TCRdb copy is limited to in-frame clones, with some not included. This table holds about 350,000 clones, 88% found once. Treatment noted: some 19 received Ad26.COV2.S at low or high dose, single or two shots; 5 received placebo; per-sample allocation not given. Sampling occurred on day 63 after the first vaccine or placebo injection. The sample was peripheral blood, taken in a trial of Ad26.COV2.S vaccine versus placebo. The receptor set was obtained from a person aged 18 to 59 who received the Ad26.COV2.S COVID-19 vaccine or a placebo.

Points on this clone: This CDR3 is also generated by other DNA sequences in the sample. V is TRBV5-1 and J is TRBJ2-1, with D maybe TRBD2 (5 bases). Germline CDR1 SGHRS, CDR2 YFSETQ. CDR3 length: 15 amino acids. The V and J ends lost 3 bases and 0 bases respectively, with 10 bases between them. CDR3 sequence reads: CASSYSGSSYNEQFF. CDR3 bases: TGCGCCAGCAGCTACAGTGGGAGCTCCTACAATGAGCAGTTCTTC.

The chain recombines TRBV5-1 with TRBJ2-5; D call uncertain. The CDR3 runs 13 residues. V shed 4 bases and J shed 5 bases, with 12 bases lying between them. CDR1 is SGHRS, CDR2 YFSETQ, per germline. The CDR3 reads CASSAAIAETQYF. The CDR3 DNA reads as TGCGCCAGCAGCGCCGCAATCGCTGAGACCCAGTACTTC.

The rearrangement links TRBV7-3 to TRBJ2-1; D might be TRBD2 (5 bases). This CDR3 has 16 residues. In germline, CDR1 is SGHTA, CDR2 FQGTGA. The V end was cut by 5 bases, the J end by 0 bases, with 14 bases between. The CDR3 protein is CASSHTPGNSYNEQFF. The CDR3 nucleotides are TGTGCCAGCAGCCATACACCGGGAAACTCCTACAATGAGCAGTTCTTC.

The chain is built from TRBV9 and TRBJ1-1; possible D gene TRBD1, 5 bases. The germline V gene has CDR1 SGDLS and CDR2 YYNGEE. This CDR3 has 18 residues. Trimming shortened V by 3 bases and J by 0 bases, and 21 bases separated the two germline ends. CDR3 protein: CASSARDGDWGLNTEAFF. DNA of the CDR3: TGTGCCAGCAGCGCCAGGGACGGAGACTGGGGATTGAACACTGAAGCTTTCTTT.

This sequence joins TRBV7-9 and TRBJ2-2, with TRBD1 matching over 7 bases. Germline lookup yields CDR1 SEHNR and CDR2 FQNEAQ (reference sequence). Trimming removed 5 bases from V and 2 bases from J; junction bases left unmatched: 5. The CDR3 covers 15 residues. DNA of the CDR3: TGTGCCAGCAGCACCACAGGGGTCAACACCGGGGAGCTGTTTTTT. It codes for CASSTTGVNTGELFF. Complete variable domain (other parts from reference TRBV7-9 and TRBJ2-2): DTGVSQNPRHKITKRGQNVTFRCDPISEHNRLYWYRQTLGQGPEFLTYFQNEAQLEKSRLLSDRFSAERPKGSFSTLEIQRTEQGDSAMYLCASSTTGVNTGELFFGEGSRLTVL.

This clone was picked up one time. This chain joins TRBV7-6 and TRBJ2-5; possible D gene TRBD2, 5 bases. This CDR3 spans 16 amino acids. Trimming shortened V by 1 base and J by 7 bases, and 19 bases separated the two germline ends. Germline CDR1 and CDR2: SGHVS and FNYEAQ. CDR3 residues: CASSLDAGGQRGTQYF. For the CDR3, the DNA is TGTGCCAGCAGCTTAGATGCAGGCGGGCAACGAGGGACCCAGTACTTC.

This clone is a singleton in its sample. The chain carries TRBV6-6 and TRBJ2-1; the match to TRBD2 covers 7 bases. CDR1 is MNHNY, CDR2 SVGAGI, per germline (reference sequence). V lost 8 bases, J lost 5 bases, and 12 bases stayed unmatched. The CDR3 length is 15 residues. This CDR3 reads CASSLGAGLNNEQFF. The CDR3 DNA reads as TGTGCCAGCTCCCTTGGAGCGGGACTTAACAATGAGCAGTTCTTC.

The rearrangement links TRBV5-7 to TRBJ2-7; TRBD2 might be the D (6 bases). TRBV5-7 is an open reading frame, and its role is uncertain. The CDR3 has 14 residues. The ends were cut back, 6 bases at V and 3 bases at J, with 16 bases in the middle. This CDR3 is CASNRGVRIYEQYF. DNA for the CDR3: TGTGCCAGCAACCGCGGGGTCAGGATCTACGAGCAGTACTTC.